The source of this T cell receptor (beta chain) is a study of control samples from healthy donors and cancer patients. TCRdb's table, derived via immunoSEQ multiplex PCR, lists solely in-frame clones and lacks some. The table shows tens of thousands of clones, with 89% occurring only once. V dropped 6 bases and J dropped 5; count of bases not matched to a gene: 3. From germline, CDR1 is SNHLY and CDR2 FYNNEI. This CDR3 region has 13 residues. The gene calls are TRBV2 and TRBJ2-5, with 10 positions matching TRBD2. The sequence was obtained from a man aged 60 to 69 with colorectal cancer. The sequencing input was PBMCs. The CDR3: CASRVTSGETQYF. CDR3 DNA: TGTGCCAGCAGGGTGACTAGCGGGGAGACCCAGTACTTC.